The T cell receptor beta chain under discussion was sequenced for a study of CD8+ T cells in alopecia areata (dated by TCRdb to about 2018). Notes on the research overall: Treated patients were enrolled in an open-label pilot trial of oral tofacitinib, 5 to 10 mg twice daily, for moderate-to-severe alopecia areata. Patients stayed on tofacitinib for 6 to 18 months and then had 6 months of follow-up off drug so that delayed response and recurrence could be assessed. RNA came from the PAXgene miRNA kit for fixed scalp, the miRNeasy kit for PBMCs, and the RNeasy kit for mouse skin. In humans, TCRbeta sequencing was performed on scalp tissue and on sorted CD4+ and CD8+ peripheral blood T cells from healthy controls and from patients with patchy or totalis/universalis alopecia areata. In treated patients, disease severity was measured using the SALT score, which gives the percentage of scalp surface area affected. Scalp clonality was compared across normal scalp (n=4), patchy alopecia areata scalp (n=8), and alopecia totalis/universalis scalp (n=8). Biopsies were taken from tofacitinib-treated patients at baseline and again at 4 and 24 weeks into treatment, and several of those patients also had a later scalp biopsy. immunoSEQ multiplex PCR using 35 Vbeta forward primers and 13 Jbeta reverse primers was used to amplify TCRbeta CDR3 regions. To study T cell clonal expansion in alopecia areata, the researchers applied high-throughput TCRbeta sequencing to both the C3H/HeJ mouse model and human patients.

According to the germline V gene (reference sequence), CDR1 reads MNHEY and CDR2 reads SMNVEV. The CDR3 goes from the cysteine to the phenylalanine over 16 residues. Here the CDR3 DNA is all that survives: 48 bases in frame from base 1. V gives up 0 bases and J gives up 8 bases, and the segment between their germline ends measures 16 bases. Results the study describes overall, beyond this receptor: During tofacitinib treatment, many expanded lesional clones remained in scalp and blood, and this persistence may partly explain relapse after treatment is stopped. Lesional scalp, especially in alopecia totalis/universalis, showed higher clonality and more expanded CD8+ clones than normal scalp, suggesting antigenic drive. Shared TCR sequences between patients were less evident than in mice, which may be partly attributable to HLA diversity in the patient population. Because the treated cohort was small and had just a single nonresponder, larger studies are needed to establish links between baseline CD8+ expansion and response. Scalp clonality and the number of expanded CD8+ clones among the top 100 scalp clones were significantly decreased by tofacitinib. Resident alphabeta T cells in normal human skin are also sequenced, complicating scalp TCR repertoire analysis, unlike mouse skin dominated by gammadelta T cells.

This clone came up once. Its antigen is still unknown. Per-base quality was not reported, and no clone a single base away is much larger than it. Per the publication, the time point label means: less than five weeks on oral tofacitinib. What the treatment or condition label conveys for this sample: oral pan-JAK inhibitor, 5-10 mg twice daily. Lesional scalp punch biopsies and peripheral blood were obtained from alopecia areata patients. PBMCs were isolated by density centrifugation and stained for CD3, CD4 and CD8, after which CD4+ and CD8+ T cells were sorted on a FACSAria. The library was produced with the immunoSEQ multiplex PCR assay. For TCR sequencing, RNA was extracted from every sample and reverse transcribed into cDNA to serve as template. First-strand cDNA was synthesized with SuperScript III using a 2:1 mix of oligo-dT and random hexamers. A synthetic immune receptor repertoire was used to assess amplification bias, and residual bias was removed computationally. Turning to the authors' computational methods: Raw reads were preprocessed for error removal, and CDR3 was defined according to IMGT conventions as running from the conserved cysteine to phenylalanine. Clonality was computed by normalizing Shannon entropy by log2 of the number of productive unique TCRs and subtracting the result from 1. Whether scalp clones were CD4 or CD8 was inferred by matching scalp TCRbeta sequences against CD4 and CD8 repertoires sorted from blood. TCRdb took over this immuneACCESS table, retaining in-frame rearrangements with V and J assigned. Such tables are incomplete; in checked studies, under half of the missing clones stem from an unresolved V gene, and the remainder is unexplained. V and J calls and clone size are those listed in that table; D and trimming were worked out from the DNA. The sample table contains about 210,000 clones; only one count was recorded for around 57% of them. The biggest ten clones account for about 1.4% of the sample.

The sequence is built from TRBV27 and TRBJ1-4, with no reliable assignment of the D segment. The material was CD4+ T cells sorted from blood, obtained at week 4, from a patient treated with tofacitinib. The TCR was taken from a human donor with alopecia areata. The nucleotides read TGTGCCAGCAGTTTATCAATTGGATCAGGCAGCGAAAAACTGTTTTTT. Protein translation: CASSLSIGSGSEKLFF.